What follows describes a single TCR beta chain. Its antigen is not known. Deletions cut 5 bases from V and 4 bases from J, with 6 bases between. The CDR3 spans 11 residues. Germline V gives CDR1 SGHTA, CDR2 FQGNSA. This sample was taken from a study of cytomegalovirus exposure and HLA in healthy donors. Findings of the study overall: A later analysis reportedly identified an Asian-associated ancestry cluster as carrying fewer N-insertions than the roughly 670-donor mean. It was likely that a cluster of highly shared sequence variants was a sequencing artifact. Most TCR sequences proved rare, with some public TCRs found in many donors. Some TCR beta chains (roughly 160 of them) were listed as cytomegalovirus-associated.

Vbeta (60) and Jbeta (13) primers were used in the PCR. The method was immunoSEQ multiplex PCR; TCRdb's version includes in-frame clones alone and lacks a portion of them. The sample includes roughly 36,000 clones, 80% of them seen just once. The sequence derives from a male donor in good health and CMV-seronegative. The V call is TRBV7-2, the J call TRBJ2-7; the D gene is possibly TRBD1 (5 bases). The sequenced sample consisted of PBMCs. The CDR3 loop is CASSPGYEQYF. Here the CDR3 DNA reads TGTGCCAGCAGCCCAGGGTACGAGCAGTACTTC. The full variable domain, with the rest looked up from reference TRBV7-2 and TRBJ2-7, is GAGVSQSPSNKVTEKGKDVELRCDPISGHTALYWYRQSLGQGLEFLIYFQGNSAPDKSGLPSDRFSAERTGGSVSTLTIQRTQQEDSAVYLCASSPGYEQYFGPGTRLTVT.